This passage covers 20 T cell receptor beta chains from one sample sequenced in a study of regulatory T cells in long-lasting Graves disease. Arm-PCR of CDR3 regions and iRepertoire HTBI primers were the basis on which TCR beta libraries were built. TCRdb re-analysed the multiplex PCR reads in MiXCR, keeping a single row per CDR3 protein. Of 450,000 or so distinct CDR3 sequences listed, roughly 20% are singletons. Time point defined: persistent/refractory GD, antithyroid drugs over 5 years with positive TRAb. PBMCs were the source of the RNA used for TCR sequencing. This specimen was peripheral blood mononuclear cells (PBMCs), taken when the disease was refractory, from a patient treated with antithyroid drugs. Source of these receptors: a female donor with Graves disease.

This clonotype has at least ten counts. CDR3 sequence reads: CASSLGIGSTGELFF. In DNA form, the CDR3 reads TGTGCCAGCAGCTTGGGGATTGGGAGCACCGGGGAGCTGTTTTTT. V gene TRBV11-1 combines with J gene TRBJ2-2, with D maybe TRBD2 (5 bases). The CDR3 sequence is 15 residues long. Trimming took 3 bases from V and 4 from J, leaving 12 bases between them. The V gene's germline CDR1 is SGHAT and CDR2 FQDESV (reference sequence).

This clonotype was counted between two and nine times. DNA of the CDR3: TGTGCCAGTTCCATTGACAGGGGGGTTCAGAGCAATCAGCCCCAGCATTTT. Its protein is CASSIDRGVQSNQPQHF. The rearrangement links TRBV19 to TRBJ1-5; TRBD1 aligns across 9 bases. Germline trimming cut 8 bases from V and 1 base from J; bases unmatched to any gene: 12. The V gene's germline CDR1 is LNHDA and CDR2 SQIVND (reference sequence). This CDR3 has 17 residues.

This clonotype was seen a few times. A much larger clone is a single base away; this may be a read error. The gene calls are TRBV5-1 and TRBJ1-1, with 8 bases that match TRBD1. Trimming cost V 0 bases and J 3 bases; bases outside gene matches: 10. The CDR3 is 17 residues long. CDR1 SGHRS and CDR2 YFSETQ come from the germline V gene. The CDR3 loop reads CASSLEQGGFMDTEAFF. DNA of the CDR3: TGCGCCAGCAGCTTGGAACAGGGGGGATTTATGGACACTGAAGCTTTCTTT.

This clonotype was recorded a few times. V gene TRBV4-1 combines with J gene TRBJ2-7; maybe TRBD2 (6 bases). This CDR3 region has 15 residues. The ends were cut back, 4 bases at V and 0 bases at J, with 13 bases in the middle. Germline lookup yields CDR1 MGHRA and CDR2 YSYEKL. CDR3 sequence reads: CASSLSSGASYEQYF. CDR3 DNA: TGCGCCAGCAGCCTTAGCTCGGGAGCCTCCTACGAGCAGTACTTC.

This rearrangement joins TRBV28 to TRBJ2-5; no definite D call. This CDR3 comprises 14 residues. The germline V gene has CDR1 MDHEN and CDR2 SYDVKM. Trimming shortened V by 5 bases and J by 5 bases, and 15 bases separated the two germline ends. The CDR3 protein is CASSQPLGGETQYF. The CDR3 coding sequence is TGTGCCAGCAGTCAACCGTTGGGTGGGGAGACCCAGTACTTC.

There are many counts of this clonotype. In nucleotides, the CDR3 is TGCAGCGTTGAAGTTGCAGCGGGATTTTCCGAGCAGTACTTC. Protein sequence: CSVEVAAGFSEQYF. The genes are TRBV29-1 and TRBJ2-7, with TRBD2 matching 7 bases. This CDR3 has 14 amino acids. The V gene's germline CDR1 is SQVTM and CDR2 ANQGSEA. V lost 1 base, J lost 6 bases, and 9 bases stayed unmatched.

V and J are TRBV11-2 and TRBJ2-1, with 9 bases identical to TRBD2. Unmatched junction bases numbered 5, after V lost 5 bases and J lost 6 bases. Germline lookup yields CDR1 SGHAT and CDR2 FQNNGV. The CDR3 sequence is 14 residues long. CDR3 region: CASSRGGRVNEQFF. For the CDR3, the DNA is TGTGCCAGCAGCAGAGGCGGGAGGGTCAATGAGCAGTTCTTC.

About this clonotype: A single base separates this from a much larger clone, so it may be a read error. The genes are TRBV6-2 or TRBV6-3 and TRBJ2-5; D might be TRBD2 (5 bases). Germline V gene data show CDR1 as MNHEY and CDR2 as SVGEGT. The CDR3 spans 14 residues. The CDR3 coding sequence is TGTGCCAGCAGCGCCGGGATACAACAAGGGACCCAGTACTTC. This translates into CASSAGIQQGTQYF.

This clonotype was observed a single time. This chain links TRBV3-1 with TRBJ2-2; 10 positions match TRBD1. The length of the CDR3 is 15 residues. V lost 7 bases, J lost 7 bases, and 9 bases stayed unmatched. Looked up from germline, CDR1 is LGHDT and CDR2 is YNNKEL (reference sequence). As DNA, the CDR3 is TGTGCCAGCACTCGAGGACAGGGGGTGAGCGGGGAGCTGTTTTTT. Translation: CASTRGQGVSGELFF. Variable domain in full (rest from reference TRBV3-1 and TRBJ2-2): DTAVSQTPKYLVTQMGNDKSIKCEQNLGHDTMYWYKQDSKKFLKIMFSYNNKELIINETVPNRFSPKSPDKAHLNLHINSLELGDSAVYFCASTRGQGVSGELFFGEGSRLTVL.

This chain connects TRBV20-1 to TRBJ1-2; maybe TRBD1 (6 bases). Germline loops: CDR1 DFQATT, CDR2 SNEGSKA (reference sequence). CDR3 length: 14 residues. The V and J ends lost 5 bases and 4 bases respectively, with 17 bases between them. The CDR3 coding sequence is TGCAGTGCTGAGTGGGGGGGCGTCGGCTATGGCTACACCTTC. This gives the protein CSAEWGGVGYGYTF.

There are many counts of this clonotype. The chain is built from TRBV7-8 and TRBJ2-5; TRBD2 is a possible D gene (5 bases). V was pared by 5 bases and J by 3 bases, with 16 bases between. The CDR3 has 15 amino acids. CDR1 and CDR2 (germline): SGHVS, FQNEAQ. The CDR3 nucleotides are TGTGCCAGCAGCCCTCGAGGTGAGAGGGAAGAGACCCAGTACTTC. It specifies CASSPRGEREETQYF.

This clonotype was seen only a few times. The V and J genes are TRBV15 and TRBJ1-5; no reliable D call. V was trimmed by 4 bases and J by 7 bases, leaving 14 bases between them. The germline gives CDR1 LNHNV, CDR2 YYDKDF (reference sequence). The CDR3 is 14 residues long. Here the CDR3 reads CATSIDRAVQPQHF. The CDR3 DNA reads as TGTGCCACCAGCATAGATAGAGCAGTCCAGCCCCAGCATTTT.

The chain recombines TRBV4-1 with TRBJ2-5; a possible D gene is TRBD2 (5 bases). Germline loops: CDR1 MGHRA, CDR2 YSYEKL. V was clipped by 1 base and J by 5 bases, with 20 bases between them. CDR3 length: 17 residues. The chain's CDR3 is CASSQGGGGYQGETQYF. The CDR3 coding sequence is TGCGCCAGCAGCCAAGGCGGAGGCGGGTATCAAGGGGAGACCCAGTACTTC.

This clonotype has more than one count but fewer than ten. The CDR3, as DNA: TGCGCCAGCAGCTACCGACCGGATCAGCCCCAGCATTTT. This encodes CASSYRPDQPQHF. This rearrangement joins TRBV5-1 to TRBJ1-5, with D uncertain. Trimming shortened V by 3 bases and J by 5 bases, and 9 bases separated the two germline ends. This CDR3 has 13 residues. The germline CDR1 and CDR2 sequences are SGHRS and YFSETQ.

This clonotype was counted at least ten times. The chain employs TRBV28 and TRBJ2-7; D tentatively reads TRBD1 or TRBD2 (5 bases each). The CDR3 is 15 residues long. CDR1 and CDR2 from the germline V gene are MDHEN and SYDVKM. V was trimmed by 5 bases and J by 4 bases, leaving 18 bases between them. CDR3: CASSPGTVGWYEQYF. In DNA form, the CDR3 reads TGTGCCAGCAGTCCAGGGACCGTCGGGTGGTACGAGCAGTACTTC.

The chain carries TRBV7-9 and TRBJ2-7; 9 bases line up with TRBD2. From germline, CDR1 is SEHNR and CDR2 FQNEAQ (reference sequence). The CDR3 extends over 14 amino acids. The V and J ends lost 1 base and 5 bases, in that order; junction bases with no gene match: 3. CDR3 in amino acids: CASSLVAGGDEQYF. In DNA, the CDR3 is TGTGCCAGCAGCTTAGTGGCGGGAGGGGACGAGCAGTACTTC.

The sample holds many counts of this clonotype. The gene calls are TRBV6-1 and TRBJ2-7, with D possibly matching TRBD1 (7 bases). This CDR3 is 14 amino acids long. Germline V gene lookup returns CDR1 MNHNS and CDR2 SASEGT. V lost 7 bases, J lost 1 base, and 14 bases lay in between. The CDR3 loop reads CASIPRDSSYEQYF. CDR3 bases: TGTGCCAGCATCCCGCGGGACAGTTCCTACGAGCAGTACTTC.

V and J are TRBV5-4 and TRBJ2-7; 8 positions agree with TRBD2. The CDR3 consists of 15 residues. Germline CDR1 and CDR2: SGHNT and YYREEE (reference sequence). The V segment lost 4 bases and the J segment 2 bases; nucleotides outside the gene matches: 8. The CDR3 loop reads CASSGASGPAYEQYF. CDR3 DNA sequence: TGTGCCAGCAGCGGCGCTAGCGGGCCTGCCTACGAGCAGTACTTC.

This clonotype was counted many times. The V and J genes are TRBV6-1 and TRBJ2-7, with 8 bases lining up with TRBD1. The CDR3 extends over 14 amino acids. Losses at the gene ends were 5 bases for V and 2 bases for J; bases not matched to a gene: 5. Germline assignment: CDR1 MNHNS and CDR2 SASEGT. In nucleotides, the CDR3 is TGTGCCAGCAGTTTCGACAGGGGTCCCTACGAGCAGTACTTC. This codes for CASSFDRGPYEQYF.

Notes on this clonotype: It may be a read error: a sequence one base away is much more abundant. The J gene is TRBJ1-6, the V gene TRBV5-1; D unclear. Germline CDR1 and CDR2: SGHRS and YFSETQ. The CDR3 has 15 amino acids. CDR3: CTSQGSGLYNSPLHF. CDR3 in DNA: TGCACCAGCCAAGGCAGCGGACTCTATAATTCACCCCTCCACTTT.